This entry describes one T cell receptor beta chain. Its antigen is still unknown. Researchers ran the PCR with 60 Vbeta and 13 Jbeta primers. Generated by immunoSEQ multiplex PCR, the TCRdb table keeps only in-frame clones and is missing some. In the table there are roughly 180,000 clones, about four fifths of which are singletons. These data belong to a study of cytomegalovirus exposure and HLA in healthy donors. The study, taken as a whole, reports: TCR beta sequences reportedly predicted most subjects' HLA-A and HLA-B alleles accurately. Confirmation was obtained in vitro that a few CMV-associated chains are specific for CMV antigens.

What was sequenced was PBMCs. The clonotype comes from a woman aged 25-40 years in good health and CMV-seronegative.

The CDR3 coding sequence is TGCGCCAGCAGTCAAGCGCTAGCGGGGCCGTACAATGAGCAGTTCTTC. This gives the protein CASSQALAGPYNEQFF. The chain employs TRBV5-1 and TRBJ2-1, with TRBD2 identical over 9 bases. The CDR3 runs 16 residues. Trimming cost V 5 bases and J 4 bases; bases outside gene matches: 10. Germline CDR1 and CDR2: SGHRS and YFSETQ.